This TCR beta chain originates from a study of T-cell reconstitution after alpha-beta-depleted transplantation in children. This CDR3 has 14 amino acids. V trimming: 6 bases; J trimming: 3 bases; junction bases outside the gene matches: 4. CDR1 KGHDR and CDR2 SFDVKD come from the germline V gene. Notes on this clonotype: The antigen is unknown.

TCRbeta library construction was performed incorporating unique molecular identifiers. TCRdb independently ran MiXCR on the PCR reads; one entry per CDR3 protein. The sample carries about 600,000 distinct CDR3 sequences, more than 20% recorded once. Study observations and caveats: T-cell numbers and diversity one year post-transplant derived largely from freshly generated T cells. Expanded clones from the graft, numbering several hundred, reportedly supplied alpha-beta T cells about two months after transplant. The origin of high day-60 TCRbeta diversity in some patients lay in surviving recipient T cells and thymic progenitors.

The rearrangement links TRBV24-1 to TRBJ1-5; 7 nucleotides match TRBD1. Sequences were derived from PBMCs, mostly from graft donor cells, sampled 360 days after TCRalphabeta/CD19-depleted stem cell transplant. This receptor was identified in a boy under two years old who had a stem cell transplant for acute myeloid leukemia, so the T cells may come from the graft donor. This CDR3 is CATSYGQVNQPQHF. The CDR3 DNA sequence: TGTGCCACCAGTTATGGACAGGTCAATCAGCCCCAGCATTTT.